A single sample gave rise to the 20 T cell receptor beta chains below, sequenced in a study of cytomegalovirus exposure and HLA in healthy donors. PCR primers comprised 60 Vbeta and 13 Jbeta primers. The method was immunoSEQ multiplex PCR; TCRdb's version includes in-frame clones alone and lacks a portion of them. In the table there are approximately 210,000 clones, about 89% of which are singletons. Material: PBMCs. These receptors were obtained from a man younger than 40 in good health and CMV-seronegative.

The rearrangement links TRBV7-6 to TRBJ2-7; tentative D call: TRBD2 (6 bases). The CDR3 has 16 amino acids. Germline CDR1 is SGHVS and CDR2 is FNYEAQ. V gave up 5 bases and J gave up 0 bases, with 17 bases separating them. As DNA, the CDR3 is TGTGCCAGCAGCGCGTACGGGAGCTTGGACTCCTACGAGCAGTACTTC. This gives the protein CASSAYGSLDSYEQYF.

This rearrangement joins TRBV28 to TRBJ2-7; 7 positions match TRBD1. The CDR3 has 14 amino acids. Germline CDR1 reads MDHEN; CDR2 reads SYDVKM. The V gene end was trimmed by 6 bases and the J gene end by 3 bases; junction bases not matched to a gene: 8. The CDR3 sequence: CASSLRQGSYEQYF. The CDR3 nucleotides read TGTGCCAGCAGCCTCAGACAGGGAAGCTACGAGCAGTACTTC.

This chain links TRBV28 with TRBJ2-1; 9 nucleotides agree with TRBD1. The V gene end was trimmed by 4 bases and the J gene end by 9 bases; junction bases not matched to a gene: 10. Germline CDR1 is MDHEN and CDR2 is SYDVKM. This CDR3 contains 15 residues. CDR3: CASSSYRDRAGEQFF. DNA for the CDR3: TGTGCCAGCAGTTCATACCGGGACAGGGCCGGTGAGCAGTTCTTC.

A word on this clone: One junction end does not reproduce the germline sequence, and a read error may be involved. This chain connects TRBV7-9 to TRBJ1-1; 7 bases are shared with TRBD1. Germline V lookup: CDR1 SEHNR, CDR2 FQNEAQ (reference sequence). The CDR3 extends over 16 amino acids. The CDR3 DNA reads TGTTCCAGCAGACGGGGCGGGACAGAGAAGAACACTGAAGCTTTCTTT. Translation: CSSRRGGTEKNTEAFF.

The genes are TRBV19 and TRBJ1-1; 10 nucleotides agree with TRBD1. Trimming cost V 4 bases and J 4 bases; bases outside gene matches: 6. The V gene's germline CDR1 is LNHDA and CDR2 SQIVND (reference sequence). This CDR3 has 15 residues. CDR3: CASSTPGQGSTEAFF. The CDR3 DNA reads TGTGCCAGTAGTACACCGGGACAGGGGAGCACTGAAGCTTTCTTT.

Here the CDR3 DNA reads TGCGCCAGCAGCTTCCTAGGACAAGAGCAGTACTTC. Translated: CASSFLGQEQYF. The chain recombines TRBV5-1 with TRBJ2-7; the D gene is possibly TRBD1 (5 bases). V gave up 2 bases and J gave up 7 bases, with 10 bases separating them. CDR3 size: 12 residues. The germline gives CDR1 SGHRS, CDR2 YFSETQ.

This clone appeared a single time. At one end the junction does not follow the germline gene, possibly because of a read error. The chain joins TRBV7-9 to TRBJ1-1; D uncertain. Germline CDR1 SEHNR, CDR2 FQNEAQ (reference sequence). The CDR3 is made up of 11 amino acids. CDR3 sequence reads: CSSSSLSEAFF. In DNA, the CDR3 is TGTTCCAGCAGCTCCCTGTCTGAAGCTTTCTTT.

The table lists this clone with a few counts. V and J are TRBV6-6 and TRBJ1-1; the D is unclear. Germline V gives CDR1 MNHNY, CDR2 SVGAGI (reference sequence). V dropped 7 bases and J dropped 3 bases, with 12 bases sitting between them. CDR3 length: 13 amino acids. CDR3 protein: CASNRGSYTEAFF. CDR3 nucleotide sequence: TGTGCCAGCAATAGAGGTTCGTACACTGAAGCTTTCTTT.

CDR3 loop: CASSHEGGRQGGETQYF. For the CDR3, the DNA is TGTGCCAGCAGCCATGAAGGAGGGAGGCAGGGGGGAGAGACCCAGTACTTC. The chain links TRBV4-2 to TRBJ2-5; a weak D match, TRBD1 (7 bases). Germline V gene sequence: CDR1 LGHNA, CDR2 YNFKEQ. V was pared by 3 bases and J by 4 bases, with 21 bases between. The length of the CDR3 is 17 residues.

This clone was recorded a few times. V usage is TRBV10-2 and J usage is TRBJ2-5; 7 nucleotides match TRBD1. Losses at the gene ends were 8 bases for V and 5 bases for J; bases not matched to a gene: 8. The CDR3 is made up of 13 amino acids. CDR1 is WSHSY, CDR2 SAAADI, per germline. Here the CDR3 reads CASSRQGTETQYF. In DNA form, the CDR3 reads TGCGCCAGCTCGCGACAGGGTACGGAGACCCAGTACTTC.

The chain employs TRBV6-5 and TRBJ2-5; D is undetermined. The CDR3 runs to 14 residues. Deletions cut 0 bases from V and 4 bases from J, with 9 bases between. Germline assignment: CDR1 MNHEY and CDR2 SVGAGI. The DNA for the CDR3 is TGTGCCAGCAGTTACTCGAGAGGCCCAGAGACCCAGTACTTC. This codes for CASSYSRGPETQYF.

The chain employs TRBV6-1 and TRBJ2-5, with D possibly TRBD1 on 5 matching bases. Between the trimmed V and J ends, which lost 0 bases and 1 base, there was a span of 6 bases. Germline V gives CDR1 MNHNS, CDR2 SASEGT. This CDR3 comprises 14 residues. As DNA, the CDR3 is TGTGCCAGCAGTGAAGCGGGGCTCCAAGAGACCCAGTACTTC. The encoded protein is CASSEAGLQETQYF.

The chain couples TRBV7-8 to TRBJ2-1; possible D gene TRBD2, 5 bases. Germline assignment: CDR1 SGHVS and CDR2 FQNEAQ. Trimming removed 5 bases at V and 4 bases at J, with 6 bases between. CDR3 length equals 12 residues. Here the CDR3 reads CASSRLYNEQFF. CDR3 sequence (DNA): TGTGCCAGCAGCCGACTATACAATGAGCAGTTCTTC.

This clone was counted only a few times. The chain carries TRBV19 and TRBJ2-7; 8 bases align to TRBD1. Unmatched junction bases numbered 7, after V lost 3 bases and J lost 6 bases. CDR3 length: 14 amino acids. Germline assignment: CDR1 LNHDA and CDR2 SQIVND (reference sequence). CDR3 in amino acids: CASSIIDRGSEQYF. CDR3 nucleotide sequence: TGTGCCAGTAGTATTATTGACAGGGGCAGCGAGCAGTACTTC.

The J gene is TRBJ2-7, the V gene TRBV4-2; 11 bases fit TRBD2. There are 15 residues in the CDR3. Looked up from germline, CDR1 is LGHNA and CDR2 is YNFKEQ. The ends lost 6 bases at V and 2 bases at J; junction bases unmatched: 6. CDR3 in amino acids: CASSPLAGGPYEQYF. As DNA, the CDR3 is TGTGCCAGCAGTCCGCTAGCGGGAGGCCCCTACGAGCAGTACTTC.

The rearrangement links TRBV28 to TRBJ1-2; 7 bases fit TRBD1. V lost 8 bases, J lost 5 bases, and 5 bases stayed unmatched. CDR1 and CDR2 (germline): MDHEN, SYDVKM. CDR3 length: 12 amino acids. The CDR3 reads CASGPQGYGYTF. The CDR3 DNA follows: TGTGCCAGCGGCCCACAGGGGTATGGCTACACCTTC.

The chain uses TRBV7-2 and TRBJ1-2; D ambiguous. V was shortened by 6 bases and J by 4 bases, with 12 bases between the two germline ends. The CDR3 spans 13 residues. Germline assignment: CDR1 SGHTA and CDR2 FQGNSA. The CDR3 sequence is CASRSTSLYGYTF. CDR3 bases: TGTGCCAGCAGGAGTACGAGCCTCTATGGCTACACCTTC.

The CDR3 DNA reads as TGCGCCAGCACCCCTTGGAGGTTAACAGACGCTAGCACAGATACGCAGTATTTT. Translated, it gives CASTPWRLTDASTDTQYF. This sequence joins TRBV5-1 and TRBJ2-3, with a tentative D call TRBD2 (5 bases). This CDR3 has 18 amino acids. Per the germline V gene, CDR1 is SGHRS and CDR2 is YFSETQ. Trimming removed 6 bases from V and 0 bases from J, with 23 bases in between.

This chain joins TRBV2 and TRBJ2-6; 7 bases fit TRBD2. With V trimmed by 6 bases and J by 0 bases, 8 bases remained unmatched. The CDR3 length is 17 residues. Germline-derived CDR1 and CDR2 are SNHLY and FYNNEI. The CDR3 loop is CASSPSGPSSGANVLTF. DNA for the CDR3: TGTGCCAGCAGCCCTAGCGGACCGAGCTCTGGGGCCAACGTCCTGACTTTC.

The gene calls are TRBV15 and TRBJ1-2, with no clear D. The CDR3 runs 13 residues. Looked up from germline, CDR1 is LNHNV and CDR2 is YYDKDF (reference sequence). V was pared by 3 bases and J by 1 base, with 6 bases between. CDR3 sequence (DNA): TGTGCCACCAGCAGCGGGGTTAACTATGGCTACACCTTC. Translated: CATSSGVNYGYTF.